These 11 T cell receptor beta chains were sequenced from one sample in a study of blood T cell repertoires in COVID-19. Data came from immunoSEQ multiplex PCR; TCRdb stores just in-frame clones and leaves some out. The sample lists 25,000 to 30,000 clones, 90% occurring once. Sequencing was carried out using peripheral blood. The receptor set was obtained from a human donor in a cohort sampled during active COVID-19.

This chain links TRBV9 with TRBJ1-6; tentative D call: TRBD1 (6 bases). CDR3 length: 15 amino acids. Trimming removed 0 bases from V and 11 bases from J, with 15 bases in between. The V gene's germline CDR1 is SGDLS and CDR2 YYNGEE. The CDR3: CASSVVGEGGAPLHF. The CDR3 bases are TGTGCCAGCAGCGTAGTGGGGGAAGGGGGGGCACCCCTCCACTTT.

The chain recombines TRBV13 with TRBJ2-5, with 9 bases lining up with TRBD2. CDR1 is PRHDT and CDR2 is FYEKMQ in the germline V gene (reference sequence). There are 14 residues in the CDR3. After removal of 5 bases from V and 4 bases from J, the junction contained 5 bases not matched to a gene. Here the CDR3 DNA reads TGTGCCAGCAGCCTTCGCGGGGGGGCAGAGACCCAGTACTTC. Its translation: CASSLRGGAETQYF. Complete variable domain (other parts from reference TRBV13 and TRBJ2-5): AAGVIQSPRHLIKEKRETATLKCYPIPRHDTVYWYQQGPGQDPQFLISFYEKMQSDKGSIPDRFSAQQFSDYHSELNMSSLELGDSALYFCASSLRGGAETQYFGPGTRLLVL.

The V and J genes are TRBV21-1 and TRBJ2-2; the table calls TRBD1, which could not be checked here. TRBV21-1 is flagged as a pseudogene. The CDR3 length is 17 residues. DNA of the CDR3: TGTGCCAGCAGCCGATATGATGGGCAGAAGAACACCGGGGAGCTGTTTTTT. It translates to CASSRYDGQKNTGELFF.

The chain uses TRBV9 and TRBJ1-1; D possibly corresponds to TRBD1 (5 bases). Germline CDR1 is SGDLS and CDR2 is YYNGEE. The CDR3 consists of 15 residues. Trimming took off 1 base at V and 7 bases at J, with 17 bases between the two ends. In nucleotides, the CDR3 is TGTGCCAGCAGCGTACGCCCTTATTGGGACTTTGAAGCTTTCTTT. Protein sequence: CASSVRPYWDFEAFF.

The chain has TRBV6-1 and TRBJ1-2, with 9 bases aligning to TRBD1. V lost 3 bases and J lost 0; bases outside the gene matches: 2. In germline, CDR1 is MNHNS, CDR2 SASEGT. This CDR3 comprises 15 residues. CDR3 in amino acids: CASSDRTGANYGYTF. CDR3 nucleotides: TGTGCCAGCAGTGATAGGACAGGGGCTAACTATGGCTACACCTTC.

V gene TRBV27 combines with J gene TRBJ1-2, with a weak D call TRBD1 (6 bases). Germline CDR1 reads MNHEY; CDR2 reads SMNVEV (reference sequence). Trimming stripped 10 bases from V and 4 bases from J, with 25 bases between. The CDR3 loop spans 16 amino acids. The CDR3 reads CATPVYRGGEGYGYTF. The DNA for the CDR3 is TGTGCCACTCCAGTTTATCGGGGGGGCGAGGGCTATGGCTACACCTTC.

The chain combines TRBV27 with TRBJ2-7; TRBD1 aligns across 8 bases. Germline CDR1 MNHEY, CDR2 SMNVEV (reference sequence). V shed 6 bases, J shed 3 bases, and the junction held 10 bases outside the gene matches. This CDR3 has 15 amino acids. The CDR3 region is CASSPNRDRGYEQYF. DNA of the CDR3: TGTGCCAGCAGCCCTAATCGAGACAGGGGCTACGAGCAGTACTTC.

This clone was recorded a few times. The rearrangement joins TRBV7-9 to TRBJ2-1; 7 bases map to TRBD1. V trimming: 4 bases; J trimming: 2 bases; junction bases outside the gene matches: 8. The CDR3 runs 16 residues. CDR1 is SEHNR and CDR2 is FQNEAQ in the germline V gene (reference sequence). Here the CDR3 DNA reads TGTGCCAGCAGCTCTAGGGGACAGTGGGCCTACAATGAGCAGTTCTTC. Residues: CASSSRGQWAYNEQFF. The entire variable domain, with the rest obtained from reference TRBV7-9 and TRBJ2-1, is as follows: DTGVSQNPRHKITKRGQNVTFRCDPISEHNRLYWYRQTLGQGPEFLTYFQNEAQLEKSRLLSDRFSAERPKGSFSTLEIQRTEQGDSAMYLCASSSRGQWAYNEQFFGPGTRLTVL.

The chain is built from TRBV5-6 and TRBJ2-1; TRBD2 matches 7 bases. Germline CDR1 reads SGHDT; CDR2 reads YYEEEE. This CDR3 contains 14 residues. Losses at the gene ends were 10 bases for V and 9 bases for J; bases not matched to a gene: 16. DNA of the CDR3: TGTGCCTCGTCATCTGGGGAGCGGGGCAGTGAGCAGTTCTTC. Translated, it gives CASSSGERGSEQFF.

In its sample, this clone was seen once. This chain links TRBV28 with TRBJ2-7; tentative D call: TRBD1 (5 bases). Deletions cut 6 bases from V and 2 bases from J, with 17 bases between. From germline, CDR1 is MDHEN and CDR2 SYDVKM. The CDR3 loop spans 15 amino acids. The CDR3 here is CASSSITGSTYEQYF. The CDR3 bases are TGTGCCAGCAGCTCCATAACAGGATCCACCTACGAGCAGTACTTC. Full variable domain (rest looked up from reference TRBV28 and TRBJ2-7): DVKVTQSSRYLVKRTGEKVFLECVQDMDHENMFWYRQDPGLGLRLIYFSYDVKMKEKGDIPEGYSVSREKKERFSLILESASTNQTSMYLCASSSITGSTYEQYFGPGTRLTVT.

The rearrangement joins TRBV6-6 to TRBJ2-6, with no clear D. The CDR3 length is 14 residues. V dropped 5 bases and J dropped 0 bases, with 5 bases sitting between them. Germline CDR1 reads MNHNY; CDR2 reads SVGAGI (reference sequence). CDR3: CASSPGSGANVLTF. In DNA form, the CDR3 reads TGTGCCAGCAGTCCGGGCTCTGGGGCCAACGTCCTGACTTTC.